This entry features one TCR beta chain sequence. The CDR3 loop spans 13 amino acids. V lost 1 base and J 6 bases, leaving 10 bases between the germline ends. Germline assignment: CDR1 SQVTM and CDR2 ANQGSEA. The sample originates from a study of blood T cells in healthy people across ages. Next came a second PCR, run for about 6 to 11 cycles, which used a sample-barcoded 5' primer along with a J-beta primer mix. The authors tagged each cDNA molecule using a template-switch adaptor with 12 random nucleotides. There were at least 3 million CDR3-containing paired-end reads obtained from each sample. TCRdb passed the 5' RACE reads through MiXCR, listing each CDR3 protein once. The sample includes about 1.4 million distinct CDR3 sequences, approximately 59% of them seen just once.

The sample comprised blood. The J gene is TRBJ2-1, the V gene TRBV29-1; D is possibly TRBD2 (6 bases). This TCR came from a man younger than 35 in good health. CDR3 region: CSVEAGVPNEQFF. The CDR3 nucleotides read TGCAGCGTTGAAGCGGGGGTACCCAATGAGCAGTTCTTC.